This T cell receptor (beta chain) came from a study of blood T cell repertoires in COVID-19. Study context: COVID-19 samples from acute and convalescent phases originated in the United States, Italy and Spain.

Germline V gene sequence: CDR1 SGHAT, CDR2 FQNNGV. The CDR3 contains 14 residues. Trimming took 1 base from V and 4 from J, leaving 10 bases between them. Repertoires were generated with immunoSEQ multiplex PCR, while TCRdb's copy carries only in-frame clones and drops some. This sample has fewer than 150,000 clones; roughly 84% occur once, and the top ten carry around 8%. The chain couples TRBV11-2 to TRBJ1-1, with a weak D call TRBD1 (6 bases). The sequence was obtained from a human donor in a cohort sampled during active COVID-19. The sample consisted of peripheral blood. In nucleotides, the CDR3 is TGTGCCAGCAGCTTAGTGGTGGGGGCCACTGAAGCTTTCTTT. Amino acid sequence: CASSLVVGATEAFF.